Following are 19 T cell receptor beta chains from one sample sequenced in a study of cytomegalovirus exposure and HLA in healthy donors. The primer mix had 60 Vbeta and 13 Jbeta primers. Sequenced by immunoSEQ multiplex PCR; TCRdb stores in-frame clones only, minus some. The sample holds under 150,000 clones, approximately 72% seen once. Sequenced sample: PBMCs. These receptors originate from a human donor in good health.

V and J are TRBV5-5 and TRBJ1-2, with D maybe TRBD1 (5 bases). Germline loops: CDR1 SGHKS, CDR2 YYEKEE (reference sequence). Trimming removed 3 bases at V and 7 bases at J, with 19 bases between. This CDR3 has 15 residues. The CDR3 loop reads CASSSGALRPAGYTF. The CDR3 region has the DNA TGTGCCAGCAGCTCTGGGGCACTCCGGCCGGCTGGCTACACCTTC. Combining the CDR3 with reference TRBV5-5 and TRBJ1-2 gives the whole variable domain DAGVTQSPTHLIKTRGQQVTLRCSPISGHKSVSWYQQVLGQGPQFIFQYYEKEERGRGNFPDRFSARQFPNYSSELNVNALLLGDSALYLCASSSGALRPAGYTFGSGTRLTVV.

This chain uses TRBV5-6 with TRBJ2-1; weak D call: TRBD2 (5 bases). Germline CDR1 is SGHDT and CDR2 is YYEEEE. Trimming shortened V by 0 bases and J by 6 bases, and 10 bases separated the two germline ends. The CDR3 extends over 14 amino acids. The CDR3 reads CASSLGLEGNEQFF. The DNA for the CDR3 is TGTGCCAGCAGCTTGGGTCTCGAGGGCAATGAGCAGTTCTTC.

DNA for the CDR3: TGTGCCAGCCTGCCACTTACCTACAATGAGCAGTTCTTC. Translating gives CASLPLTYNEQFF. This chain links TRBV28 with TRBJ2-1; D ambiguous. Deletions cut 8 bases from V and 2 bases from J, with 10 bases between. This CDR3 comprises 13 residues. CDR1 is MDHEN and CDR2 is SYDVKM in the germline V gene.

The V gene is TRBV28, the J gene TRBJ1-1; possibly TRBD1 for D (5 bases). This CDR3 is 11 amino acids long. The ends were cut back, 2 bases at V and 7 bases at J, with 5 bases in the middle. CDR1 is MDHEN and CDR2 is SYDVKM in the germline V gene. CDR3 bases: TGTGCCAGCAGTTTACAGGGTGAAGCTTTCTTT. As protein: CASSLQGEAFF.

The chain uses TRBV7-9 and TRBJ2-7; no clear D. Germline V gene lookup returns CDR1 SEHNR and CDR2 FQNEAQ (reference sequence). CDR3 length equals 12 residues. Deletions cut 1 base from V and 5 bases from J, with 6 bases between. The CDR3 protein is CASSLGTDEQYF. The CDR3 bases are TGTGCCAGCAGCTTAGGAACGGACGAGCAGTACTTC. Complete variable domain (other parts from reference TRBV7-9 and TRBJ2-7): DTGVSQNPRHKITKRGQNVTFRCDPISEHNRLYWYRQTLGQGPEFLTYFQNEAQLEKSRLLSDRFSAERPKGSFSTLEIQRTEQGDSAMYLCASSLGTDEQYFGPGTRLTVT.

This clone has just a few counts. The chain's CDR3 is CASSWRDRNTGELFF. CDR3 nucleotides: TGTGCCAGCAGCTGGCGGGACAGGAACACCGGGGAGCTGTTTTTT. This chain joins TRBV7-8 and TRBJ2-2, with D perhaps matching TRBD1 (7 bases). The germline gives CDR1 SGHVS, CDR2 FQNEAQ. Trimming left V 4 bases short and J 1 base short, with 10 bases between. The CDR3 is made up of 15 amino acids. Full variable domain (missing parts from reference TRBV7-8 and TRBJ2-2): GAGVSQSPRYKVAKRGQDVALRCDPISGHVSLFWYQQALGQGPEFLTYFQNEAQLDKSGLPSDRFFAERPEGSVSTLKIQRTQQEDSAVYLCASSWRDRNTGELFFGEGSRLTVL.

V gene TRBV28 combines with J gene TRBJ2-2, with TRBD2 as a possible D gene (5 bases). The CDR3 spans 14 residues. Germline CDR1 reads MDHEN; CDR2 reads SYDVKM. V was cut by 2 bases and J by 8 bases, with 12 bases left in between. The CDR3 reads CASSLPEARGELFF. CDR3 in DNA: TGTGCCAGCAGTTTACCGGAGGCCCGGGGGGAGCTGTTTTTT. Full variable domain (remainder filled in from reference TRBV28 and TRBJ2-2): DVKVTQSSRYLVKRTGEKVFLECVQDMDHENMFWYRQDPGLGLRLIYFSYDVKMKEKGDIPEGYSVSREKKERFSLILESASTNQTSMYLCASSLPEARGELFFGEGSRLTVL.

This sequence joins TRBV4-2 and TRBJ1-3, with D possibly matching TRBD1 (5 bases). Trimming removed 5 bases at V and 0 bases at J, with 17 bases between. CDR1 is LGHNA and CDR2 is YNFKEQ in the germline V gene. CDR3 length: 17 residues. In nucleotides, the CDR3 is TGTGCCAGCAGCGCGGGGAGGGGCCCGAGCTCTGGAAACACCATATATTTT. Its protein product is CASSAGRGPSSGNTIYF.

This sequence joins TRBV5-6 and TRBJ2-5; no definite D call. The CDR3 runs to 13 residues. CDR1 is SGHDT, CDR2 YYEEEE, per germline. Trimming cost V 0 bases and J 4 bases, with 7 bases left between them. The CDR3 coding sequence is TGTGCCAGCAGCTTGGGTGCTATAGAGACCCAGTACTTC. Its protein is CASSLGAIETQYF.

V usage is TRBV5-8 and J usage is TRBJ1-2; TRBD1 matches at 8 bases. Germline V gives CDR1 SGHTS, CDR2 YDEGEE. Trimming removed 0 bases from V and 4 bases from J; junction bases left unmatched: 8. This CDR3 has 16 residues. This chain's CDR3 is CASSLVFGTGRYGYTF. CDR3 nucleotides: TGTGCCAGCAGCTTGGTTTTTGGGACAGGCCGCTATGGCTACACCTTC.

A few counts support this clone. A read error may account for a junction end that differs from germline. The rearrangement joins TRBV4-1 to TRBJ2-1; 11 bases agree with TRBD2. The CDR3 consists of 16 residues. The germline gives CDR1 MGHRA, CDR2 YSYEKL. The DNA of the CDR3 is TGTGCCAGCAGCCAAAACGGGGGACTAGCGGACGCCGAGCAGTTCTTC. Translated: CASSQNGGLADAEQFF.

CDR3 nucleotide sequence: TGTGCCAGCAGCGGCGGGACTAGCGGGAGGACCGGGGAGCTGTTTTTT. This sequence encodes CASSGGTSGRTGELFF. This chain uses TRBV9 with TRBJ2-2; 15 nucleotides align to TRBD2. The CDR3 is made up of 16 amino acids. V lost 3 bases to trimming and J lost 5 bases; unmatched junction nucleotides: 2. The V gene's germline CDR1 is SGDLS and CDR2 YYNGEE.

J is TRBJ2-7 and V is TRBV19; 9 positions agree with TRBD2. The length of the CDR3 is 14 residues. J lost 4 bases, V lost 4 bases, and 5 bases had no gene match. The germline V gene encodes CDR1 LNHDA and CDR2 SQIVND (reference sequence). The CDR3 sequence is CASSRGSGRYEQYF. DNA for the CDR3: TGTGCCAGTAGTAGGGGAAGCGGGAGGTACGAGCAGTACTTC.

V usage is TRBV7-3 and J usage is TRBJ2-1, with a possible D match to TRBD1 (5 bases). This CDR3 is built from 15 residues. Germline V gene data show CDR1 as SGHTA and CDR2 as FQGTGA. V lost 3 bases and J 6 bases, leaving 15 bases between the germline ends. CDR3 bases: TGTGCCAGCAGCTTCCAGGGTGGCCCTGGCAATGAGCAGTTCTTC. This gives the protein CASSFQGGPGNEQFF.

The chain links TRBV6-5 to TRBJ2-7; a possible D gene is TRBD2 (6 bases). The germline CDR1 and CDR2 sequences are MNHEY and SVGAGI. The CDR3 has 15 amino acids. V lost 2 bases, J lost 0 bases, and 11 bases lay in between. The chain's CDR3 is CASSYVVGSSYEQYF. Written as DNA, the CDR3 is TGTGCCAGCAGTTACGTGGTCGGGAGCTCCTACGAGCAGTACTTC.

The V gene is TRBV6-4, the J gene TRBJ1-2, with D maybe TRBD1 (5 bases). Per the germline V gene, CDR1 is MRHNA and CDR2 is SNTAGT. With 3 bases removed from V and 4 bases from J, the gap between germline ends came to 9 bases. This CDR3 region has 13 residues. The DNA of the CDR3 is TGTGCCAGCAGTGAGGAGGGGATCTATGGCTACACCTTC. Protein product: CASSEEGIYGYTF.

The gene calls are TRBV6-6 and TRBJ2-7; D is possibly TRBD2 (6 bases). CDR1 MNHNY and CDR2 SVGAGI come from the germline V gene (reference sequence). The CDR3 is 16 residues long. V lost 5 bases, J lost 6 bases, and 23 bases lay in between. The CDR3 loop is CASSRRPGRRGSEQYF. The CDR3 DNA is TGTGCCAGCAGTCGACGACCCGGTAGGCGGGGAAGCGAGCAGTACTTC.

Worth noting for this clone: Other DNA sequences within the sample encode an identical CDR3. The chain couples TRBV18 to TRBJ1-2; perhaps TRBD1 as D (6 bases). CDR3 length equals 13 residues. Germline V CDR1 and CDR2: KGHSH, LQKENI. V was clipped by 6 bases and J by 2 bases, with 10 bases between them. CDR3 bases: TGTGCCAGCTCTCCAGGACAGAACTATGGCTACACCTTC. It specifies CASSPGQNYGYTF.

The CDR3 protein is CASSSLYEQYF. The CDR3 DNA follows: TGTGCCAGCAGTTCCCTTTACGAGCAGTACTTC. The chain has TRBV6-6 and TRBJ2-7, with D unclear. Trimming cost V 4 bases and J 4 bases, with 5 bases left between them. Germline CDR1 is MNHNY and CDR2 is SVGAGI (reference sequence). The CDR3 spans 11 residues.